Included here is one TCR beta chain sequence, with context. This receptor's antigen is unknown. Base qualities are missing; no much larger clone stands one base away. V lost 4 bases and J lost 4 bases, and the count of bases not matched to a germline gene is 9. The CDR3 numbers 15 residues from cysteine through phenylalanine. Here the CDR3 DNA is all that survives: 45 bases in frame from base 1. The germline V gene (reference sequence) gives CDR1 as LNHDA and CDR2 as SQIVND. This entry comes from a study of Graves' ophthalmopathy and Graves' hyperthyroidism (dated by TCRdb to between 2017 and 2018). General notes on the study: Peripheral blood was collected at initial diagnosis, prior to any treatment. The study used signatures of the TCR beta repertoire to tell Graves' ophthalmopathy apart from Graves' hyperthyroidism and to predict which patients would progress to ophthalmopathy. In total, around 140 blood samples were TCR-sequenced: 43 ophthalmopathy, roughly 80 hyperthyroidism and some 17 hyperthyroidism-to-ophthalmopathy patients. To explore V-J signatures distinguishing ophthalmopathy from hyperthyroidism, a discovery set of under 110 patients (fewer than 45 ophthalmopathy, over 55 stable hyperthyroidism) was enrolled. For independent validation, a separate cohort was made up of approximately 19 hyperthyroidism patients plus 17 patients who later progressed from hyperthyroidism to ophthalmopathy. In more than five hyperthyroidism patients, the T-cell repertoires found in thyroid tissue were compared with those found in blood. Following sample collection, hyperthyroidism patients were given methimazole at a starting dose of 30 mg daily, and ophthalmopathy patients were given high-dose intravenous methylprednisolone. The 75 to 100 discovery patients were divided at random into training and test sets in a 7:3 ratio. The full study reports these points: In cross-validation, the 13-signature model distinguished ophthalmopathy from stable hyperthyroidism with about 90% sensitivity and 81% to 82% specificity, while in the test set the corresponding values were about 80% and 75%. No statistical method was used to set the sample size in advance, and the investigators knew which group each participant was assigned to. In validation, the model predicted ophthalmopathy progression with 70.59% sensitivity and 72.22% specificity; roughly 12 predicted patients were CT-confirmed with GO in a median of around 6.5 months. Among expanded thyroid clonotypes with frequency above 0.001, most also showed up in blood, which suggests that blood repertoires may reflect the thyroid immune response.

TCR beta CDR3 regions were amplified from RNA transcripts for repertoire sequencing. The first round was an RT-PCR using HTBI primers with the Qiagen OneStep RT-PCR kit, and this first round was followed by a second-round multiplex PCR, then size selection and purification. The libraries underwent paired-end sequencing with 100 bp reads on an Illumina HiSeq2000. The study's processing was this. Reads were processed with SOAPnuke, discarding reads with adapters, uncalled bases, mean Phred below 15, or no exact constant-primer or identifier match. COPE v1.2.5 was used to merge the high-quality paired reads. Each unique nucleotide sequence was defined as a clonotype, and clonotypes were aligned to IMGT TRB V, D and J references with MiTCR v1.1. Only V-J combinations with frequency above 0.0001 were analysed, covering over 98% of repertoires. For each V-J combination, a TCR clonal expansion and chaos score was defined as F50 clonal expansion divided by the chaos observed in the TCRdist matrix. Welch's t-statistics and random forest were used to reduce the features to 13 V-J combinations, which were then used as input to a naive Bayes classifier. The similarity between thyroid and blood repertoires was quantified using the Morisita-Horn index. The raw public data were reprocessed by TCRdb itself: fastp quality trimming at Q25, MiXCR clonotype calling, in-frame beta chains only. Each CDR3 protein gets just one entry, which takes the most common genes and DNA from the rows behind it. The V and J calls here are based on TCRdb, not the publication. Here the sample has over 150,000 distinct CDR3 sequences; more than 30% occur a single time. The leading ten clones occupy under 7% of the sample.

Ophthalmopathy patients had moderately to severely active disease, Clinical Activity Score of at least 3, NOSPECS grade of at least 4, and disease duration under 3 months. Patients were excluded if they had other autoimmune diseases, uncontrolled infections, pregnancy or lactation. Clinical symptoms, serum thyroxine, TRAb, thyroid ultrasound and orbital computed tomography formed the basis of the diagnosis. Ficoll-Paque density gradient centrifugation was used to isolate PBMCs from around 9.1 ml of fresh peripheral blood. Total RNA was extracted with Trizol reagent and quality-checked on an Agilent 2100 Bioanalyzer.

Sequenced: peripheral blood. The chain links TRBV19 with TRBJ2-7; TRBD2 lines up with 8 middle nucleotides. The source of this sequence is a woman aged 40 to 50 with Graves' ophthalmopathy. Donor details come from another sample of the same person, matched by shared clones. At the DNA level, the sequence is TGTGCCAGTAGTAATGGGGGGACTAGAAGATACGAGCAGTACTTC. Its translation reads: CASSNGGTRRYEQYF.